The text below deals with one T cell receptor (beta chain). Its antigen is not yet known. Qualities for individual bases were not recorded, and no much larger clone is one base off. All of the isolated RNA was reverse transcribed with the High Capacity cDNA Reverse Transcription Kit, so expressed TCRB transcripts were sequenced. Naive, central memory and regulatory T cell samples underwent deep immunoSEQ sequencing, averaging about 3.57 million total reads per sample. Sorted cells were lysed in RLT buffer and RNA was extracted with DNase-treated RNeasy Micro or Mini kits, depending on cell number. Each cell subset was processed separately to prevent cross-contamination, with patient and healthy donor samples processed together. The immunoSEQ multiplex PCR was used to amplify TCRB sequences from cDNA, generating 87-bp fragments that spanned the CDR3 region. Amplicons were sequenced on the Illumina HiSeq platform. Turning to the authors' computational methods: PCR bias was computationally corrected using synthetic template baselines, reads within Hamming distance 2 were collapsed, and singletons that could not be merged were discarded. Reads were aligned against IMGT to assign V, D and J genes, CDR3 length and insertions or deletions at six rearrangement sites. Within each subset, clonotype counts were normalized to the number of sorted cells before true diversity and Gini coefficients were calculated with the tcR R package. The overlap coefficient, calculated on TCRB nucleotide sequences, was used to quantify repertoire sharing. As a proxy for the pre-selection repertoire, out-of-frame TCRB sequences from naive cells were analyzed. Not all clones reach the TCRdb copy of this immuneACCESS table, which keeps in-frame sequences only. Checked studies attribute under half of the gap to unresolved V genes and leave the rest unexplained. V, J and clone size reflect that table, while D and trimming were determined from the DNA. Within this sample are roughly 230,000 clones, with about 10% of them counted one time only. Clones ranked in the top ten supply approximately 0.035% of the sample.

The germline V gene gives CDR1 as WSHSY and CDR2 as SAAADI. V lost 4 bases and J lost 2 bases, and the count of bases not matched to a germline gene is 5. The CDR3 covers 14 residues, taking in both the cysteine and the phenylalanine. The entry retains the CDR3 DNA only, 42 bases that are in frame from base 1. This entry belongs to a study of beta chain features in type 1 diabetes (dated by TCRdb to about 2018). For the study in its entirety: Patients and healthy donors did not differ in mean age, gender distribution, total cell number or subset yield. Across all samples, about 110 million sorted cells were examined, and cell number per subset correlated strongly with RNA yield. The study compared the TCRB repertoires of sorted circulating CD4+ T cell subsets in recently diagnosed type 1 diabetes patients with those in matched healthy donors. Whereas all 28 donors provided naive and central memory subsets, regulatory and stem cell-like memory subsets were isolated from just 8 patients and roughly 8 healthy donors. Summary of the overall study and its limitations: Patients with type 1 diabetes made fewer insertions and deleted more nucleotides at VDJ recombination sites, implying thymic rearrangement abnormalities. A moderate but significant shortening of TCRB CDR3 length was observed in type 1 diabetes patients in all four CD4+ subsets. Sequencing cDNA rather than genomic DNA could over-represent highly expressing activated cells, although activation and CD3 levels did not differ between groups. Naive, central memory and regulatory TCRB repertoires appeared more similar among patients than among healthy donors. Because small numbers of individuals were included in the HLA sub-analyses, any influence of HLA type on TCRB rearrangement was left unresolved. PCR might favor shorter templates, but patient and control samples were amplified and corrected together, so any skew would affect both groups equally.

Each donor gave one peripheral blood draw, approximately 110 mL on average, collected into heparinised tubes. Using a panel that included CD45RO, CCR7, CD25, CD127, CD95 and CD27, naive, central memory, regulatory and stem cell-like memory CD4+ T cells were sorted on a BD FACSAria II. A purity above 98% was achieved for all sorted populations. PBMCs were separated immediately by Lymphoprep density gradient centrifugation and were stained directly, without being cultured. So that batch effects would be minimized, each experiment stained and sorted samples in pairs, pairing one healthy donor with one patient.

The sample comprised naive CD4+ T cells from blood. This specimen's cell subset or site label, interpreted: true naive CD4+ T cells. The chain uses TRBV10-2 and TRBJ2-7; 7 central nucleotides agree with TRBD1. This sequence originates from a woman under 30 in good health. The CDR3 protein: CASSAGQPPYEQYF. Read as DNA, the sequence is TGCGCCAGCAGTGCGGGACAGCCGCCCTACGAGCAGTACTTC.